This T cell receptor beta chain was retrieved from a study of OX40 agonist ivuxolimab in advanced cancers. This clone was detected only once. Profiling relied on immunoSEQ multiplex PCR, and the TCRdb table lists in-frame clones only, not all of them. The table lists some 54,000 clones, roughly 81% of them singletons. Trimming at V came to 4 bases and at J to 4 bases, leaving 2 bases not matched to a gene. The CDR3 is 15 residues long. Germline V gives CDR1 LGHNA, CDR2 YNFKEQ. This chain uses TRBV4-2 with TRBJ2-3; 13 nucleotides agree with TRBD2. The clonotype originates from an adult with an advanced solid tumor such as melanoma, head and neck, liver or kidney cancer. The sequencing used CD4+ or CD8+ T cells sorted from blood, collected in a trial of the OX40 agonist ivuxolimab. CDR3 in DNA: TGTGCCAGCAGCCTTGGACTAGCGGGGGCAGATACGCAGTATTTT. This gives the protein CASSLGLAGADTQYF.